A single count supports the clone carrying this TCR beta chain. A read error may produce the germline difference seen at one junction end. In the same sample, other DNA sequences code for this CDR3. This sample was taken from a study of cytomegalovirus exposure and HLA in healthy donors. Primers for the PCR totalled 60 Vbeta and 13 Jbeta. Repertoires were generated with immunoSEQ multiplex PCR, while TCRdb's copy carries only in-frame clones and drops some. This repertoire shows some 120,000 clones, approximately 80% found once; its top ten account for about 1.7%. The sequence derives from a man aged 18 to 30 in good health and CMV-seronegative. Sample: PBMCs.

CDR3: CASSQDGDSGADTQYF. The CDR3 DNA reads as TGTGCCAGCAGTCAAGATGGTGATAGCGGGGCAGATACGCAGTATTTT. This chain joins TRBV4-2 and TRBJ2-3; 8 positions match TRBD2. This CDR3 is built from 16 residues. From germline, CDR1 is LGHNA and CDR2 YNFKEQ.